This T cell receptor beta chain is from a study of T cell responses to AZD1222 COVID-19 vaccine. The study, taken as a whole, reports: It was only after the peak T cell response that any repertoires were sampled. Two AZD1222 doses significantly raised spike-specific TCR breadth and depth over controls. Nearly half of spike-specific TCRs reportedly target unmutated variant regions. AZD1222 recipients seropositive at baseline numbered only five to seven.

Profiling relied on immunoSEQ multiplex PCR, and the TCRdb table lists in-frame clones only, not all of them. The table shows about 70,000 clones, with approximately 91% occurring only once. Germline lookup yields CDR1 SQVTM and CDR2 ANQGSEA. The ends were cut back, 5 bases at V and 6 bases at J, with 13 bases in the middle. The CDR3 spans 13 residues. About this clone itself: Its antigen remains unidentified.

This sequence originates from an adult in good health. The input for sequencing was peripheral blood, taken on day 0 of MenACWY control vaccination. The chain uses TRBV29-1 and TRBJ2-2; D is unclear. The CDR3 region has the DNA TGCAGCGTTCTGGGAAACCAGGCCGGGGAGCTGTTTTTT. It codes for CSVLGNQAGELFF.